The 10 T cell receptor beta chains below all came from one sample that was sequenced in a study of CD8 T cells in ankylosing spondylitis. Each CDR3 protein is one row after TCRdb ran MiXCR on the 5' RACE reads. The repertoire includes about 42,000 distinct CDR3 sequences, 4% of them detected once, and approximately 4% sits in the top ten. Sequenced input: blood, either unsorted or a sorted T cell fraction (not recorded which). These receptors originate from a female donor with ankylosing spondylitis or in good health (not recorded which).

In this sample, this clonotype turned up many times. V is TRBV9 and J is TRBJ1-6; weak D call: TRBD1 (5 bases). Trimming shortened V by 0 bases and J by 1 base, and 8 bases separated the two germline ends. The V gene's germline CDR1 is SGDLS and CDR2 YYNGEE. The CDR3 totals 16 residues. CDR3 amino acids: CASSVDGGSYNSPLHF. In DNA, the CDR3 is TGTGCCAGCAGCGTAGACGGGGGGTCCTATAATTCACCCCTCCACTTT.

The table lists this clonotype with many counts. V and J are TRBV9 and TRBJ2-2; perhaps D is TRBD1 or TRBD2 (5 bases each). Germline CDR1 and CDR2: SGDLS and YYNGEE. The CDR3 covers 15 residues. Trimming shortened V by 3 bases and J by 6 bases, and 15 bases separated the two germline ends. The CDR3 reads CASSGTQDWAGELFF. CDR3 DNA sequence: TGTGCCAGCAGCGGGACACAGGACTGGGCCGGGGAGCTGTTTTTT.

The chain is built from TRBV9 and TRBJ2-7; TRBD2 matches 11 bases. CDR3 length: 14 amino acids. Germline loops: CDR1 SGDLS, CDR2 YYNGEE. With 3 bases clipped from V and 2 bases from J, the junction kept 1 base outside the gene matches. The CDR3 DNA is TGTGCCAGCAGCGGACTAGCGGGGACCTACGAGCAGTACTTC. It codes for CASSGLAGTYEQYF.

In its sample, this clonotype was seen many times. V gene TRBV9 combines with J gene TRBJ2-7; 7 nucleotides agree with TRBD2. Germline values: CDR1 SGDLS, CDR2 YYNGEE. The CDR3 runs to 15 residues. The V and J ends lost 4 bases and 0 bases, in that order; junction bases with no gene match: 7. CDR3 sequence reads: CASSPSGLSSYEQYF. The CDR3 DNA is TGTGCCAGCAGCCCTAGCGGCTTGAGCTCCTACGAGCAGTACTTC.

This clonotype was seen a few times. This chain links TRBV9 with TRBJ2-7; weak D call: TRBD2 (5 bases). Trimming left V 0 bases short and J 5 bases short, with 9 bases between. Germline lookup yields CDR1 SGDLS and CDR2 YYNGEE. CDR3 length: 13 residues. This CDR3 reads CASSVDPGNEQYF. The CDR3, as DNA: TGTGCCAGCAGCGTAGACCCCGGGAACGAGCAGTACTTC.

Many counts were recorded for this clonotype. V usage is TRBV9 and J usage is TRBJ2-4; 7 nucleotides align to TRBD1. J lost 3 bases, V lost 5 bases, and 5 bases had no gene match. Germline assignment: CDR1 SGDLS and CDR2 YYNGEE. The CDR3 has 14 amino acids. CDR3 bases: TGTGCCAGCAGTAGAGGGGGCGACAAAAACATTCAGTACTTC. Its translation: CASSRGGDKNIQYF.

This clonotype came up many times. This sequence joins TRBV9 and TRBJ2-5; 12 nucleotides align to TRBD2. V shed 3 bases, J shed 4 bases, and the junction held 7 bases outside the gene matches. Germline CDR1 and CDR2: SGDLS and YYNGEE. The CDR3 is made up of 16 amino acids. Here the CDR3 DNA reads TGTGCCAGCAGCGCCCAGACTAGCGGGGGTCGAGAGACCCAGTACTTC. Translating it yields CASSAQTSGGRETQYF.

This clonotype showed up many times. The chain links TRBV9 to TRBJ2-5; D might be TRBD1 (6 bases). Germline CDR1 and CDR2: SGDLS and YYNGEE. Trimming took off 3 bases at V and 3 bases at J, with 15 bases between the two ends. CDR3 length equals 15 residues. This CDR3 is CASSEGEQGKETQYF. For the CDR3, the DNA is TGTGCCAGCAGCGAGGGGGAGCAGGGAAAAGAGACCCAGTACTTC.

This clonotype occurred many times. V is TRBV9 and J is TRBJ1-2; D unclear. The germline CDR1 and CDR2 sequences are SGDLS and YYNGEE. Trimming left V 0 bases short and J 8 bases short, with 11 bases between. The CDR3 spans 13 residues. CDR3 loop: CASSVAPSQGYTF. The CDR3 bases are TGTGCCAGCAGCGTAGCTCCTTCTCAGGGCTACACCTTC.

This clonotype was counted ten times or more. The chain combines TRBV5-1 with TRBJ2-7; D is undetermined. CDR3 size: 11 residues. The germline V gene has CDR1 SGHRS and CDR2 YFSETQ. V lost 4 bases and J 2 bases, leaving 4 bases between the germline ends. CDR3 in amino acids: CASSPPYEQYF. CDR3 nucleotide sequence: TGCGCCAGCAGCCCGCCCTACGAGCAGTACTTC.